This T cell receptor (beta chain) was recovered during a study of T-cell reconstitution after alpha-beta-depleted transplantation in children. Molecular barcoding with unique molecular identifiers was used for the TCRbeta library. MiXCR, applied by TCRdb to the PCR reads, yields one record per CDR3 protein. The sample carries about 500,000 distinct CDR3 sequences, 32% recorded once. The germline V gene has CDR1 SGHAT and CDR2 FQNNGV. Trimming shortened V by 3 bases and J by 6 bases, and 12 bases separated the two germline ends. This CDR3 is built from 14 residues. The receptor was isolated from a human donor who donated a stem cell graft to a child with aplastic anemia. V and J are TRBV11-2 and TRBJ2-4; D possibly corresponds to TRBD2 (5 bases). The source material was PBMCs from the stem cell graft donor, sampled from the stem cell graft. Here the CDR3 DNA reads TGTGCCAGCAGCTTGGGCGGAGGCCGAAACATTCAGTACTTC. It translates to CASSLGGGRNIQYF.